This T cell receptor (beta chain) stems from a study of blood T cell repertoires in COVID-19. At the level of the study: Both acute and convalescent COVID-19 samples were obtained from the United States, Italy and Spain. Sources were T cells, B-cell-depleted T cells, or PBMCs; the material itself was cDNA or gDNA.

Original data processing: Reference gene primer amplification gave estimated nucleated cell counts. This table comes from immunoSEQ multiplex PCR, and its TCRdb copy is limited to in-frame clones, with some not included. The V and J calls and clone size come from that table; D and trimming were worked out from the DNA. The sample yields more than 65,000 clones, about 80% seen once. The germline CDR1 and CDR2 sequences are SGHVS and FQNEAQ. The V end was cut by 5 bases, the J end by 0 bases, with 13 bases between. The CDR3 has 15 residues. This clonotype originated in a woman in her 70s with acute or convalescent COVID-19. The sequenced sample was peripheral blood. The chain recombines TRBV7-8 with TRBJ1-2; D uncertain. Here the CDR3 DNA reads TGTGCCAGCAGCCCTCGCGCCGGAGCTAACTATGGCTACACCTTC. Its translation: CASSPRAGANYGYTF.